This T cell receptor (beta chain) is from a study of OX40 agonist ivuxolimab in advanced cancers. Study-wide context: Ivuxolimab was a fully human IgG2 agonistic monoclonal antibody targeting the costimulatory receptor OX40 (CD134). Among the 50 to 55 dose-escalation patients, about 19 had hepatocellular carcinoma, about 15 melanoma, 9 renal cell carcinoma and 9 head and neck cancer. In the dose-escalation cohort, around four fifths of patients were male, and the mean age was 60 years with a range of roughly 20 to 85. The paper reports the monotherapy dose-escalation portion (N of about 54 patients) of the phase I ivuxolimab trial. Intravenous ivuxolimab was administered to patients every 2 weeks at six dose levels: 0.01, 0.1, 0.3, 1.5, 3 and 10 mg/kg. Three dose-escalation patients achieved partial responses, one with hepatocellular carcinoma and two with cutaneous melanoma. Peripheral TCRbeta sequencing was intended to test whether TCR sequence diversity was altered and clonal T-cell expansion was caused by ivuxolimab. Prior anti-PD-1, anti-PD-L1 or anti-CTLA-4 therapy was permitted, and approximately 41% of dose-escalation patients had received checkpoint inhibitors.

The trial excluded patients who had a history of autoimmune disease or who were on systemic immunosuppression. Peripheral blood for TCR sequencing was collected from all dose cohorts at baseline, on cycle 4 day 1, and on cycle 7 day 1. Samples came from an open-label, multicenter, first-in-human phase I dose-escalation trial of ivuxolimab. Adults with locally advanced or metastatic melanoma, renal cell carcinoma, hepatocellular carcinoma or head and neck squamous cell carcinoma were enrolled in the trial. Before TCR sequencing, CD4+ T cells and CD8+ T cells were sorted from peripheral blood as separate populations. Details on this clone: Its target antigen remains unknown. No quality values exist for individual bases; no much larger clone is one base distant.

Genomic DNA was extracted from sorted cells for sequencing of the TCRbeta CDR3 region. TCRbeta CDR3 regions were sequenced using the immunoSEQ Assay. TCRdb took over this immuneACCESS table, retaining in-frame rearrangements with V and J assigned. Such tables are incomplete; in checked studies, under half of the missing clones stem from an unresolved V gene, and the remainder is unexplained. For this sample there are 48,000 or so clones; around 84% appear just once. The ten largest clones take up 1.5% to 2% of the sample. Overall study results and their limits: In the 0.1-3.0 mg/kg groups, partial responders had among the lowest normalized peripheral clonal expansion, particularly in CD8+ T cells. After ivuxolimab, CD8+ T cells had more expanded clones than CD4+ T cells on average. At doses of 0.1 to 3.0 mg/kg, clonal expansion of both CD4+ and CD8+ blood T cells was observed from baseline to week 6. Antigen specificity was not determined for the clonally expanded peripheral T cells. Low levels of normalized T-cell clonal expansion were also seen in some nonresponding patients.

This TCR was recovered from an adult with an advanced solid tumor such as melanoma, head and neck, liver or kidney cancer. The sequences come from CD4+ or CD8+ T cells sorted from blood, collected in a trial of the OX40 agonist ivuxolimab.

The nucleotide sequence is given as TGTGCCAGCAGTGAAGAGACAGGGCGCCAAGAGACCCAGTACTTC. Its translation reads: CASSEETGRQETQYF. The chain is made from TRBV6-1 and TRBJ2-5, with 7 bases in between that match TRBD1. Sequences MNHNS (CDR1) and SASEGT (CDR2) are obtained from the germline V gene. Reading from cysteine to phenylalanine, the CDR3 counts 15 amino acids. Only the CDR3 portion is preserved as DNA: 45 bases, with reading frame beginning at the first base. V is pruned by 1 base and J by 1 base, leaving 3 bases of the junction without a gene match.